One sample yielded the 32 T cell receptor beta chains listed below, sequenced in a study of blood T cells in healthy people across ages. The use of a sample-barcoded 5' primer and a J-beta primer mix characterized a second PCR of roughly 6 to 11 cycles. TCRdb redid the calling of the 5' RACE reads with MiXCR, one entry per CDR3 protein. The sample lists 450,000 to 650,000 distinct CDR3 sequences, 20% to 30% seen once, with 8.5% to 9.5% in the top ten. These data also featured in a second study, about T cells of mothers and their children.

Source material: blood. The receptor source for this set is a boy aged 5-17 years in good health.

This sequence joins TRBV9 and TRBJ2-2; unclear D gene. With 0 bases removed from V and 1 base from J, the gap between germline ends came to 10 bases. There are 16 residues in the CDR3. CDR1 is SGDLS and CDR2 is YYNGEE in the germline V gene. Here the CDR3 DNA reads TGTGCCAGCAGCGTAGATTTAGGGCTGAACACCGGGGAGCTGTTTTTT. As protein: CASSVDLGLNTGELFF.

The chain employs TRBV29-1 and TRBJ1-1; a possible D gene is TRBD1 (6 bases). Trimming removed 7 bases from V and 6 bases from J, with 15 bases in between. Germline V gene sequence: CDR1 SQVTM, CDR2 ANQGSEA. This CDR3 is 12 amino acids long. The CDR3 reads CSAGRGNAEAFF. CDR3 coding DNA: TGCAGCGCCGGCAGGGGTAATGCTGAAGCTTTCTTT.

This clonotype has more than one count but fewer than ten. The chain joins TRBV7-3 to TRBJ2-2; D is possibly TRBD1 or TRBD2 (7 bases each). CDR1 and CDR2 (germline): SGHTA, FQGTGA. The CDR3 is 15 amino acids. Trimming left V 5 bases short and J 4 bases short, with 14 bases between. The CDR3 sequence is CASSPSGGATGELFF. DNA for the CDR3: TGTGCCAGCAGCCCATCAGGGGGGGCCACCGGGGAGCTGTTTTTT.

In its sample, this clonotype was seen a few times. The genes are TRBV19 and TRBJ2-3, with D unresolved. This CDR3 is 14 amino acids long. Germline V gene sequence: CDR1 LNHDA, CDR2 SQIVND (reference sequence). Between the trimmed V and J ends, which lost 3 bases and 2 bases, there was a span of 9 bases. The CDR3 spells CASSMGSYTDTQYF. In nucleotides, the CDR3 is TGTGCCAGTAGTATGGGATCTTACACAGATACGCAGTATTTT.

Of note for this clonotype: Germline and junction disagree at one end, which may indicate a read error. The chain employs TRBV7-9 and TRBJ1-1, with 7 bases fitting TRBD1. The CDR3 is 15 amino acids. The germline CDR1 and CDR2 sequences are SEHNR and FQNEAQ (reference sequence). The CDR3 nucleotides read TGCGCCAGCAGCCTCCGGGACGACAGGGATACTGAAGCTTTCTTT. Protein: CASSLRDDRDTEAFF.

The chain recombines TRBV4-1 with TRBJ2-2; D unclear. The CDR3 sequence is 16 residues long. Trimming stripped 0 bases from V and 6 bases from J, with 14 bases between. Germline assignment: CDR1 MGHRA and CDR2 YSYEKL. CDR3 protein: CASSQDFVGGAGELFF. The CDR3 coding sequence is TGCGCCAGCAGCCAAGATTTTGTCGGTGGGGCCGGGGAGCTGTTTTTT.

The chain uses TRBV2 and TRBJ2-1; D perhaps matches TRBD2 (6 bases). The CDR3 consists of 13 residues. Deletions cut 11 bases from V and 0 bases from J, with 11 bases between. Germline-derived CDR1 and CDR2 are SNHLY and FYNNEI. The CDR3 reads CACGTRSYNEQFF. Written as DNA, the CDR3 is TGTGCCTGCGGGACCCGCTCCTACAATGAGCAGTTCTTC.

This clonotype has only a few counts. V gene TRBV20-1 combines with J gene TRBJ1-1, with D perhaps matching TRBD1 (5 bases). Trimming took 6 bases from V and 11 from J, leaving 22 bases between them. The CDR3 has 13 amino acids. The germline CDR1 and CDR2 sequences are DFQATT and SNEGSKA (reference sequence). The CDR3 here is CSANRDPPLGAFF. The CDR3 nucleotides read TGCAGTGCAAACCGGGACCCACCCCTGGGTGCTTTCTTT.

This clonotype was seen only a few times. The rearrangement uses TRBV4-1 and TRBJ1-4; D uncertain. Trimming stripped 4 bases from V and 10 bases from J, with 16 bases between. The CDR3 totals 14 residues. Germline V gene lookup returns CDR1 MGHRA and CDR2 YSYEKL. Written as DNA, the CDR3 is TGCGCCAGCAGCCGGCTGCCACTCTTTGGAAAACTGTTTTTT. Protein sequence: CASSRLPLFGKLFF.

Points on this clonotype: No conserved phenylalanine or tryptophan ends this CDR3, so it is likely a read error. The chain carries TRBV28 and TRBJ2-5, with D possibly matching TRBD1 (6 bases). The V gene lost 9 bases and the J gene lost 4 bases, with 21 bases spanning the gap. This CDR3 has 15 amino acids. The V gene's germline CDR1 is MDHEN and CDR2 SYDVKM. The CDR3 region is CASGYEGVIVETQYL. The CDR3 DNA follows: TGTGCCAGTGGTTATGAGGGGGTGATAGTAGAGACCCAGTACCTC.

The rearrangement uses TRBV9 and TRBJ1-5, with D possibly matching TRBD1 (6 bases). The CDR3 runs to 15 residues. Germline assignment: CDR1 SGDLS and CDR2 YYNGEE. V lost 4 bases to trimming and J lost 4 bases, with 15 bases between them. The CDR3 sequence is CASSLSGTPNQPQHF. DNA of the CDR3: TGTGCCAGCAGCCTTTCCGGGACACCAAATCAGCCCCAGCATTTT.

This chain uses TRBV5-6 with TRBJ2-3; D unresolved. V lost 2 bases and J 6 bases, leaving 10 bases between the germline ends. This CDR3 spans 13 amino acids. Germline V CDR1 and CDR2: SGHDT, YYEEEE. The CDR3 reads CASSFTWADTQYF. The CDR3 nucleotides are TGTGCCAGCAGCTTCACATGGGCTGATACGCAGTATTTT.

This clonotype was recorded many times. This chain uses TRBV28 with TRBJ2-5, with D unresolved. The V gene lost 4 bases and the J gene lost 5 bases, with 8 bases spanning the gap. Per germline, CDR1 MDHEN and CDR2 SYDVKM. The CDR3 is 12 amino acids. CDR3 residues: CASSWLGETQYF. In DNA, the CDR3 is TGTGCCAGCAGTTGGCTGGGGGAGACCCAGTACTTC.

Concerning this clonotype itself: A read error may be the cause here, since a much bigger clone is one base away. This chain joins TRBV28 and TRBJ2-5; TRBD2 is a possible D gene (6 bases). Per germline, CDR1 MDHEN and CDR2 SYDVKM. The ends were cut back, 8 bases at V and 2 bases at J, with 12 bases in the middle. The CDR3 consists of 13 residues. The CDR3 DNA reads TGTGCCAGCGTGGGGGGAGGTCAAGAGACCCAGTACTTC. It translates to CASVGGGQETQYF.

This chain uses TRBV4-3 with TRBJ1-3; D gene unclear. The V end was cut by 1 base, the J end by 0 bases, with 7 bases between. CDR3 length: 15 residues. Germline values: CDR1 LGHNA, CDR2 YSLEER. The CDR3 loop is CASSQGLGSGNTIYF. The CDR3, as DNA: TGCGCCAGCAGCCAAGGACTCGGCTCTGGAAACACCATATATTTT.

The chain combines TRBV29-1 with TRBJ1-1; 7 positions match TRBD1. Germline values: CDR1 SQVTM, CDR2 ANQGSEA. The CDR3 sequence is 13 residues long. J lost 6 bases, V lost 3 bases, and 7 bases had no gene match. The chain's CDR3 is CSVDPTGDAEAFF. DNA of the CDR3: TGCAGCGTTGACCCAACAGGGGACGCTGAAGCTTTCTTT.

The sample holds a few counts of this clonotype. V and J are TRBV21-1 and TRBJ2-6; no check of the table's D call, TRBD1, against the DNA was made. TRBV21-1 has pseudogene status. This CDR3 spans 16 amino acids. The CDR3 sequence: CASSAPGRSGANVLTF. CDR3 coding DNA: TGTGCCAGCAGCGCTCCGGGGCGCTCTGGGGCCAACGTCCTGACTTTC.

CDR3 in DNA: TGCAGTGCTAGAGATTTGCTAGCGGGAGTCTACGAGCAGTACTTC. This codes for CSARDLLAGVYEQYF. J is TRBJ2-7 and V is TRBV20-1; 10 bases agree with TRBD2. V lost 0 bases and J lost 3; bases outside the gene matches: 5. The CDR3 loop spans 15 amino acids. Germline CDR1 reads DFQATT; CDR2 reads SNEGSKA (reference sequence).

The genes are TRBV5-1 and TRBJ2-1, with D perhaps TRBD1 (6 bases). Germline-derived CDR1 and CDR2 are SGHRS and YFSETQ. The CDR3 is 15 residues long. V lost 4 bases and J lost 6, with 17 bases in between. In DNA form, the CDR3 reads TGCGCCAGCAGCCAGGGGTCGGCGGCTCTCAATGAGCAGTTCTTC. It encodes CASSQGSAALNEQFF.

About this clonotype: At one boundary the junction diverges from the germline segment, which might be a read error. The chain is built from TRBV5-6 and TRBJ2-5; D is unclear. The J call may be mistaken, given a closer DNA end match to TRBJ2-7. This CDR3 spans 16 amino acids. Germline V gene lookup returns CDR1 SGHDT and CDR2 YYEEEE. The CDR3 nucleotides read TGTGCCAGCAGTTTGGAATCGTTGATTACCTCCTACGAGCAGTACTTC. Protein: CASSLESLITSYEQYF.

This rearrangement joins TRBV25-1 to TRBJ2-2; TRBD1 agrees at 9 bases. The germline gives CDR1 MGHDK, CDR2 SYGVNS. The trim removed 5 bases at V and 3 bases at J, leaving 13 bases unmatched. The CDR3 length is 18 residues. CDR3 region: CASSSHLRDREDTGELFF. The CDR3 region has the DNA TGTGCCAGCAGTTCCCATCTTCGGGACAGGGAAGACACCGGGGAGCTGTTTTTT.

The chain joins TRBV7-2 to TRBJ2-5; D is tentatively TRBD1 or TRBD2 (5 bases each). Trimming took off 5 bases at V and 11 bases at J, with 21 bases between the two ends. The length of the CDR3 is 14 residues. CDR1 is SGHTA, CDR2 FQGNSA, per germline. CDR3 sequence reads: CASSNRDGPYKQYF. The CDR3 DNA sequence: TGTGCCAGCAGCAACCGGGACGGGCCCTACAAGCAGTACTTC. Based on the CDR3 plus reference TRBV7-2 and TRBJ2-5, the full variable domain is GAGVSQSPSNKVTEKGKDVELRCDPISGHTALYWYRQSLGQGLEFLIYFQGNSAPDKSGLPSDRFSAERTGGSVSTLTIQRTQQEDSAVYLCASSNRDGPYKQYFGPGTRLLVL.

This clonotype came up a few times. This sequence joins TRBV11-2 and TRBJ2-5; TRBD1 aligns across 8 bases. CDR1 SGHAT and CDR2 FQNNGV come from the germline V gene. Losses at the gene ends were 5 bases for V and 3 bases for J; bases not matched to a gene: 11. This CDR3 has 16 amino acids. In DNA, the CDR3 is TGTGCCAGCAGCCTGTGGGACAGGCCAAAGGAAGAGACCCAGTACTTC. It encodes CASSLWDRPKEETQYF.

This clonotype was detected ten times or more. The chain employs TRBV7-3 and TRBJ1-6, with no clear D. Looked up from germline, CDR1 is SGHTA and CDR2 is FQGTGA. V lost 4 bases and J lost 6, with 4 bases in between. CDR3 size: 12 residues. CDR3 region: CASSSPNSPLHF. CDR3 DNA: TGTGCCAGCAGCTCCCCTAATTCACCCCTCCACTTT.

This clonotype was seen more than once but under ten times. This chain joins TRBV19 and TRBJ2-1; TRBD2 matches at 8 bases. Trimming took 7 bases from V and 2 from J; bases not matched to a gene: 7. The CDR3 runs to 15 residues. Germline V gene lookup returns CDR1 LNHDA and CDR2 SQIVND (reference sequence). The CDR3 is CASNHGGGTYNEQFF. The CDR3 nucleotides read TGTGCCAGTAACCACGGGGGGGGGACCTACAATGAGCAGTTCTTC.

This clonotype has just a few counts. V is TRBV6-1 and J is TRBJ2-1; D unclear. The DNA end is a closer match to TRBJ2-7, so the J assignment may be wrong. This CDR3 is built from 13 residues. Germline loops: CDR1 MNHNS, CDR2 SASEGT. The CDR3 sequence: CASSDSQAYEQYF. The CDR3 nucleotides read TGTGCCAGCAGTGATAGCCAGGCCTACGAGCAGTACTTC.

In its sample, this clonotype was seen a few times. This rearrangement joins TRBV7-2 to TRBJ2-1; TRBD2 agrees at 7 bases. The DNA end lines up better with TRBJ2-7; the J call may be wrong. Germline V lookup: CDR1 SGHTA, CDR2 FQGNSA. The CDR3 loop spans 12 amino acids. This CDR3 is CATGQRGDEQYF. The DNA of the CDR3 is TGTGCCACCGGGCAGCGGGGAGACGAGCAGTACTTC.

This clonotype was counted only a few times. The chain has TRBV11-2 and TRBJ2-5; 8 bases line up with TRBD2. J gave up 5 bases and V 8 bases, and 10 bases lay outside the gene matches. Germline V gene sequence: CDR1 SGHAT, CDR2 FQNNGV. The CDR3 consists of 14 residues. For the CDR3, the DNA is TGTGCCAGCGGACGGACTAGCTCGGGGGAGACCCAGTACTTC. Encoded protein: CASGRTSSGETQYF.

The chain is built from TRBV5-6 and TRBJ2-6; D remains unclear. CDR3 size: 15 residues. CDR1 and CDR2 (germline): SGHDT, YYEEEE. With 4 bases removed from V and 0 bases from J, the gap between germline ends came to 8 bases. As DNA, the CDR3 is TGTGCCAGCAGCCCCGCTCTCTCTGGGGCCAACGTCCTGACTTTC. Translated: CASSPALSGANVLTF.

This clonotype was observed a handful of times. This chain links TRBV5-6 with TRBJ2-7; tentatively, D is TRBD1 or TRBD2 (5 bases each). There are 12 residues in the CDR3. Germline lookup yields CDR1 SGHDT and CDR2 YYEEEE. The V and J ends lost 2 bases and 6 bases respectively, with 9 bases between them. CDR3 sequence: CASSFGTFEQYF. In DNA form, the CDR3 reads TGTGCCAGCAGCTTTGGGACGTTCGAGCAGTACTTC.

This clonotype has just a few counts. V usage is TRBV9 and J usage is TRBJ2-1; TRBD1 matches 8 bases. Germline CDR1 and CDR2: SGDLS and YYNGEE. The CDR3 consists of 16 residues. The ends lost 4 bases at V and 3 bases at J; junction bases unmatched: 9. CDR3 nucleotide sequence: TGTGCCAGCAGCCCCAGGACAGGGTCGGGCTACAATGAGCAGTTCTTC. Translation: CASSPRTGSGYNEQFF. The whole variable domain, remainder taken from reference TRBV9 and TRBJ2-1, is DSGVTQTPKHLITATGQRVTLRCSPRSGDLSVYWYQQSLDQGLQFLIQYYNGEERAKGNILERFSAQQFPDLHSELNLSSLELGDSALYFCASSPRTGSGYNEQFFGPGTRLTVL.

This CDR3 reads CSARGNRGQPQHF. CDR3 bases: TGCAGTGCTAGGGGAAACAGGGGCCAGCCCCAGCATTTT. The chain combines TRBV20-1 with TRBJ1-5; 7 bases are shared with TRBD1. This CDR3 spans 13 amino acids. Germline-derived CDR1 and CDR2 are DFQATT and SNEGSKA (reference sequence). J was trimmed by 7 bases and V by 3 bases; bases with no gene match: 6.